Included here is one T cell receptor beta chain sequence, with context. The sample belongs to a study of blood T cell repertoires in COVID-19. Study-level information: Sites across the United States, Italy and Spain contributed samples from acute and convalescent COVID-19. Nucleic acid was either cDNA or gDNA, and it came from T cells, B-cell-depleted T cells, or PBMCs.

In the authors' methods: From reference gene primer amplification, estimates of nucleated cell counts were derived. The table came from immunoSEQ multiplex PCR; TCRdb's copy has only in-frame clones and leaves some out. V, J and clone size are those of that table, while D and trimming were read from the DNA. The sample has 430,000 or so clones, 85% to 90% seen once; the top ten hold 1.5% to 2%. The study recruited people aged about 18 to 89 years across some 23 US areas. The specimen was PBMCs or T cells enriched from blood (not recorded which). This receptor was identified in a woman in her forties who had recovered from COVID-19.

In nucleotides, the CDR3 is TGCGCCAGCAGCCACCTTAAGGGGACAGGGATTAGCACAGATACGCAGTATTTT. The encoded protein is CASSHLKGTGISTDTQYF. The chain has TRBV4-1 and TRBJ2-3, with 9 bases lining up with TRBD1. J was trimmed by 0 bases and V by 3 bases; bases with no gene match: 10. Germline values: CDR1 MGHRA, CDR2 YSYEKL. The CDR3 extends over 18 amino acids.